This T cell receptor (beta chain) was documented in a study of early T cells in non-severe SARS-CoV-2 infection. In the study overall: It was bulk RNA from unsorted whole blood that was sequenced, and the chains were unpaired. Whole-study findings and limits: Matches to VDJdb favored anti-spike CD8 responses and missed private and CD4 specificities.

At least ten counts were recorded for this clonotype. Antigen unknown. Each single cDNA molecule received a unique molecular identifier. TCRdb used MiXCR to reprocess the 5' RACE reads, holding one entry per CDR3 protein. Counted here are 60,000 to 75,000 distinct CDR3 sequences, roughly 10% occurring once; the ten biggest clones make up roughly 6.8%. The sequencing sample was made of whole blood. The TCR sequence derives from an adult who was a healthcare worker with PCR-confirmed SARS-CoV-2 infection or an uninfected control (not recorded which).

This chain's CDR3 is CASSSGAKGGAQHF. CDR3 coding DNA: TGTGCCAGCAGCTCCGGGGCCAAGGGTGGAGCCCAGCATTTT. This chain links TRBV7-2 with TRBJ1-5, with TRBD1 as a possible D gene (5 bases). CDR1 and CDR2 from the germline V gene are SGHTA and FQGNSA. The CDR3 sequence is 14 residues long. V was clipped by 4 bases and J by 11 bases, with 18 bases between them.